This T cell receptor beta chain emerged from a study of blood T cells in healthy people across ages. Study-wide background: Roughly one uniquely barcoded beta molecule per two T cells was captured.

V was cut by 2 bases and J by 1 base, with 9 bases left in between. The CDR3 has 15 amino acids. Per the germline V gene, CDR1 is SGHDT and CDR2 is YYEEEE. Primers used in a second PCR of about 6 to 11 cycles were a sample-barcoded 5' primer and a J-beta primer mix. Any given sample supplied a minimum of 2.5 million CDR3-containing paired-end reads. TCRdb re-analysed the 5' RACE reads in MiXCR, keeping a single row per CDR3 protein. There are about 1,400,000 distinct CDR3 sequences in the sample; 35% to 45% occur only once, and 7% to 9.5% lies in the top ten. V gene TRBV5-6 combines with J gene TRBJ2-2; D is uncertain. This TCR came from a woman under 30 in good health. Sequenced material: blood. The CDR3, as DNA: TGTGCCAGCAGCTTTGCCACCCTGAACACCGGGGAGCTGTTTTTT. Protein sequence: CASSFATLNTGELFF. The full variable domain, with the rest looked up from reference TRBV5-6 and TRBJ2-2, is DAGVTQSPTHLIKTRGQQVTLRCSPKSGHDTVSWYQQALGQGPQFIFQYYEEEERQRGNFPDRFSGHQFPNYSSELNVNALLLGDSALYLCASSFATLNTGELFFGEGSRLTVL.